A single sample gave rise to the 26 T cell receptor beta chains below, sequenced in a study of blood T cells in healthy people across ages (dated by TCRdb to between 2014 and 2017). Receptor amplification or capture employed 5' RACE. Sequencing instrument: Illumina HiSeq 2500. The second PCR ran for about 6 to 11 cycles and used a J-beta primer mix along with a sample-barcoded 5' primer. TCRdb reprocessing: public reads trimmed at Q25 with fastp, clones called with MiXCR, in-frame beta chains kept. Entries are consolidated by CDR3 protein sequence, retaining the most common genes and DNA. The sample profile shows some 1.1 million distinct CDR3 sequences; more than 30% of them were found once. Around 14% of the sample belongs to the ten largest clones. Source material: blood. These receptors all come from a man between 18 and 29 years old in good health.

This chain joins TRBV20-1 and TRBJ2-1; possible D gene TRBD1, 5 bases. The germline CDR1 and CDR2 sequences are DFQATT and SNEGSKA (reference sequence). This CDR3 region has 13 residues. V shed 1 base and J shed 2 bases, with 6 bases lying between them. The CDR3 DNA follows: TGCAGTGCTAGAGGGGGCGCCTACAATGAGCAGTTCTTC. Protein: CSARGGAYNEQFF.

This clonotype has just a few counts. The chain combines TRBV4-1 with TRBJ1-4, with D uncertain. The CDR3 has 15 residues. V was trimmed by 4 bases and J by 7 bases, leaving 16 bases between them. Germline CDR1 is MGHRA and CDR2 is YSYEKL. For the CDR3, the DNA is TGCGCCAGCAGCCTTCTGGTGCCAGGCAGTGAAAAACTGTTTTTT. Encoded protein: CASSLLVPGSEKLFF.

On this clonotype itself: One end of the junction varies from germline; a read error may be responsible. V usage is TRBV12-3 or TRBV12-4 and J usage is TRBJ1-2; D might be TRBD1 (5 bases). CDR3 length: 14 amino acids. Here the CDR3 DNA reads TGTGCCAGCGGGGGACGTCCTTCTAACTATGGCTTCACCTTC. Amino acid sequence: CASGGRPSNYGFTF.

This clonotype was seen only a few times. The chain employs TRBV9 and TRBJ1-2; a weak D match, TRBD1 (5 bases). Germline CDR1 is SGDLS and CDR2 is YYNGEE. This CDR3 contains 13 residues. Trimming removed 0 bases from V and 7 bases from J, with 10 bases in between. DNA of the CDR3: TGTGCCAGCAGCGTAGCCGGGGCGCGTGGCTACACCTTC. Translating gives CASSVAGARGYTF.

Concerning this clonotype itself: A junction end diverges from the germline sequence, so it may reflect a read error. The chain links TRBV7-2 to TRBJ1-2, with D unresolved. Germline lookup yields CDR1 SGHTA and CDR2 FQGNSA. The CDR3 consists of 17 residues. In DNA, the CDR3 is TGTGCCAGCAGCTTGGGCGACAAAAGAGGTTCTAACTATAGCTACACCTTC. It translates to CASSLGDKRGSNYSYTF.

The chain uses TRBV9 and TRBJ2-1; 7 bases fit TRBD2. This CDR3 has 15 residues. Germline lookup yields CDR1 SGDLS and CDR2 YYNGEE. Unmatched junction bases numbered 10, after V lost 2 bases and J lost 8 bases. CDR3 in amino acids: CASSVPPRGRDEQFF. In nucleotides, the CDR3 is TGTGCCAGCAGCGTCCCCCCGAGAGGGAGGGATGAGCAGTTCTTC.

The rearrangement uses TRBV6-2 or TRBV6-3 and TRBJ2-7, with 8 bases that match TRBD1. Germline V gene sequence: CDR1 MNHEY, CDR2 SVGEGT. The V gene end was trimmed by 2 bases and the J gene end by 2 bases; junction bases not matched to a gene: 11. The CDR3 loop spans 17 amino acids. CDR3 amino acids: CASSYLTGQGITYEQYF. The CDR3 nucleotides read TGTGCCAGCAGTTACCTCACAGGACAGGGAATTACCTACGAGCAGTACTTC.

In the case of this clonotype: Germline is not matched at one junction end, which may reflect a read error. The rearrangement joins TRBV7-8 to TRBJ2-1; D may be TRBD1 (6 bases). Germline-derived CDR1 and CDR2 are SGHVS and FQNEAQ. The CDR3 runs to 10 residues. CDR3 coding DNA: TGCTTGACAGGAACGAATGAGCAGTTCTTC. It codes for CLTGTNEQFF. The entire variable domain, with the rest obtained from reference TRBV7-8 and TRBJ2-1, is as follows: GAGVSQSPRYKVAKRGQDVALRCDPISGHVSLFWYQQALGQGPEFLTYFQNEAQLDKSGLPSDRFFAERPEGSVSTLKIQRTQQEDSAVYLCLTGTNEQFFGPGTRLTVL.

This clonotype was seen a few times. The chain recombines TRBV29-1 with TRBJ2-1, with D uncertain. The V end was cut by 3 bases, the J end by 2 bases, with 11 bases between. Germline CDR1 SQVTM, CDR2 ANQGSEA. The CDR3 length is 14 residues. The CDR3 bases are TGCAGCGTTGATTTCCCAAAAACCTACAATGAGCAGTTCTTC. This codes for CSVDFPKTYNEQFF.

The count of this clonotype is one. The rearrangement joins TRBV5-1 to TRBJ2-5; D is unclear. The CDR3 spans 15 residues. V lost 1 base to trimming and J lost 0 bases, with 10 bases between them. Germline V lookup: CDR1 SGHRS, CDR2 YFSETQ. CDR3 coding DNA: TGCGCCAGCAGCTTGCTGGTGAACCACCAAGAGACCCAGTACTTC. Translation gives CASSLLVNHQETQYF.

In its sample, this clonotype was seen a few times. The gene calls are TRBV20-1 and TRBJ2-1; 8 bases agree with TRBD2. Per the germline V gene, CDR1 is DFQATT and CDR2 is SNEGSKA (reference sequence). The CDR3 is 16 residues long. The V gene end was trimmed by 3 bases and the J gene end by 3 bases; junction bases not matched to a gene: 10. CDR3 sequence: CSASWRGERRYNEQFF. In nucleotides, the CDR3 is TGCAGTGCTAGTTGGCGGGGGGAAAGGCGCTACAATGAGCAGTTCTTC.

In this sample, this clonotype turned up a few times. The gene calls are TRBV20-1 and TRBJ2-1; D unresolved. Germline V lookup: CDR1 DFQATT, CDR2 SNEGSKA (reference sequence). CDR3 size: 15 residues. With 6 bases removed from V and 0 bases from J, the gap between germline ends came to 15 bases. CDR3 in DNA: TGCAGTGCCCCCGACCCCGCCAACTCCTACAATGAGCAGTTCTTC. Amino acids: CSAPDPANSYNEQFF.

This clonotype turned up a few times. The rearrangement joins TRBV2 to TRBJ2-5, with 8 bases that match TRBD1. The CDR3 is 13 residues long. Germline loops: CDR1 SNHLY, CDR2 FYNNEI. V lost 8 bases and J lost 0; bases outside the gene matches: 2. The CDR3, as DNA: TGTGCCAGCTGGACAGGGTACCAAGAGACCCAGTACTTC. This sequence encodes CASWTGYQETQYF.

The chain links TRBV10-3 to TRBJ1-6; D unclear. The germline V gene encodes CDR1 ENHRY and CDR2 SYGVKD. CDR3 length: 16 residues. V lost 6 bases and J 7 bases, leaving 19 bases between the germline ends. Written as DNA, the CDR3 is TGTGCCATCAGCCCACTTGGTGGCCAGGACAATTCACCCCTCCACTTT. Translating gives CAISPLGGQDNSPLHF.

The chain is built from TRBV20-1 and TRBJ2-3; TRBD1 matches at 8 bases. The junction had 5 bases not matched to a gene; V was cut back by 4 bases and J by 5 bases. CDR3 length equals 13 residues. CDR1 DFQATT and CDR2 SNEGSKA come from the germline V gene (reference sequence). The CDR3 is CSATRTGKDTQYF. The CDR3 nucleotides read TGCAGTGCTACCCGGACAGGGAAAGATACGCAGTATTTT.

The CDR3 coding sequence is TGCAGCGTTGAAGGGGTTAGAGGGACAGGGGGCGTCGCAGATACGCAGTATTTT. It translates to CSVEGVRGTGGVADTQYF. V is TRBV29-1 and J is TRBJ2-3; 12 nucleotides align to TRBD1. This CDR3 is 18 amino acids long. Germline CDR1 reads SQVTM; CDR2 reads ANQGSEA. Trimming at V came to 1 base and at J to 4 bases, leaving 12 bases not matched to a gene.

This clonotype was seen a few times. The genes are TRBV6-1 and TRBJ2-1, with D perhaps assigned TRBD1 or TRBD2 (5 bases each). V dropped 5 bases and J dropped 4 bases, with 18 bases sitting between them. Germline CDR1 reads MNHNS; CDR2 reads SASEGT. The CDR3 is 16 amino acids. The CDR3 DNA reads TGTGCCAGCAGTCGAAGTTGGGACCCAAAGTACAATGAGCAGTTCTTC. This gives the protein CASSRSWDPKYNEQFF.

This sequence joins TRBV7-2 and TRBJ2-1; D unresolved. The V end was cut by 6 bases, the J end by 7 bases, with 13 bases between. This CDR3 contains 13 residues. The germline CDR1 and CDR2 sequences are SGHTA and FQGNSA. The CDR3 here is CASSSYMDNEQFF. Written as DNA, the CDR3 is TGTGCCAGCAGTTCTTACATGGATAATGAGCAGTTCTTC.

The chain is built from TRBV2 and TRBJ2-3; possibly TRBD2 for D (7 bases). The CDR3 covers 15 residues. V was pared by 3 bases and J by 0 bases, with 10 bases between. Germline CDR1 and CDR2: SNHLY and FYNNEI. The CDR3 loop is CASSDGGASTDTQYF. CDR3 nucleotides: TGTGCCAGCAGTGATGGGGGGGCCAGCACAGATACGCAGTATTTT.

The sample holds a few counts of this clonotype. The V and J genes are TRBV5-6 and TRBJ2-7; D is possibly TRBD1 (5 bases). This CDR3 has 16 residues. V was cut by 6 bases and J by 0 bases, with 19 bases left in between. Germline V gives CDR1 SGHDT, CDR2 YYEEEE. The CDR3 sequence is CASTFSGSRSSYEQYF. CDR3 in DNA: TGTGCCAGCACATTCTCAGGGTCGAGGAGCTCCTACGAGCAGTACTTC.

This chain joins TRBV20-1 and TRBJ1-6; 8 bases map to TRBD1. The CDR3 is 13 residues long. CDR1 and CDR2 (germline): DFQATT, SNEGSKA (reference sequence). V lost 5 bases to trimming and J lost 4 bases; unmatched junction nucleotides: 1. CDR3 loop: CSAGDRYNSPLHF. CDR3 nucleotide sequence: TGCAGTGCTGGGGACAGGTATAATTCACCCCTCCACTTT.

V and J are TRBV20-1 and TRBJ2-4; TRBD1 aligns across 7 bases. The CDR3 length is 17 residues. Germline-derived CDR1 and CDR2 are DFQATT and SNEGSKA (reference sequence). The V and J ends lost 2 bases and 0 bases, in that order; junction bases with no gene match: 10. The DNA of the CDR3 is TGCAGTGCTAGATTAACCCGGGACAGTGTAGCCAAAAACATTCAGTACTTC. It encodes CSARLTRDSVAKNIQYF.

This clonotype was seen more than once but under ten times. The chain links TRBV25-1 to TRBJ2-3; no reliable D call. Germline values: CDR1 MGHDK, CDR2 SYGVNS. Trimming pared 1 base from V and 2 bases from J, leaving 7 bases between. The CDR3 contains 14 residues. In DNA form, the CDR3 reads TGTGCCAGCAGTGAATCGCACATCACAGATACGCAGTATTTT. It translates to CASSESHITDTQYF.

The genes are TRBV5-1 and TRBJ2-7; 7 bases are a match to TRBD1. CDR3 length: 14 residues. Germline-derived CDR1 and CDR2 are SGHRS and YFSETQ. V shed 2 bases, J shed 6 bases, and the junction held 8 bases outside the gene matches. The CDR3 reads CASSLESTGIEQYF. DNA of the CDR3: TGCGCCAGCAGCTTAGAGTCGACAGGGATCGAGCAGTACTTC.

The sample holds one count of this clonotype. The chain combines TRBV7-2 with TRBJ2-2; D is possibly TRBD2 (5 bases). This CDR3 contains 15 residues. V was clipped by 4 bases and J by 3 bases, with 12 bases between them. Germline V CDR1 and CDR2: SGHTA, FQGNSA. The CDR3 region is CASSSREYDTGELFF. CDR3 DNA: TGTGCCAGCAGCTCGAGGGAATACGACACCGGGGAGCTGTTTTTT.

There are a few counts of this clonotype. This CDR3 is CSAGPGTQYF. CDR3 in DNA: TGCAGCGCAGGGCCGGGTACGCAGTATTTT. This sequence joins TRBV29-1 and TRBJ2-3; possible D gene TRBD1, 5 bases. V gave up 7 bases and J gave up 8 bases, with 10 bases separating them. The CDR3 length is 10 residues. Germline values: CDR1 SQVTM, CDR2 ANQGSEA.